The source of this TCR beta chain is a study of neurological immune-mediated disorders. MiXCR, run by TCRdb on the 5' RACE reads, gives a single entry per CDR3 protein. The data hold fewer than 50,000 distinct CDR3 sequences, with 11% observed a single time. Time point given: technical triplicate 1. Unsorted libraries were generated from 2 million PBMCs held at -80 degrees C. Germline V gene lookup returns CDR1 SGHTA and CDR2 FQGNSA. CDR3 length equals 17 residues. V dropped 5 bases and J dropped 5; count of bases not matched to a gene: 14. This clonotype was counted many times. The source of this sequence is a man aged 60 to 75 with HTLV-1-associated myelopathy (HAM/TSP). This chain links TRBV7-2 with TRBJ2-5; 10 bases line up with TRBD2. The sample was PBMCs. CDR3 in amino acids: CASSPGGSGGVRETQYF. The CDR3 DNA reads TGTGCCAGCAGCCCGGGAGGAAGCGGGGGGGTAAGGGAGACCCAGTACTTC.